This T cell receptor beta chain was identified in a study of shared clonotypes between healthy human individuals. A remark on this clone: What it binds is unknown.

TCRdb's copy holds only in-frame clones and misses some; the assay was immunoSEQ multiplex PCR. The sample has 2 million to 2.5 million clones, 90% to 97% seen once. With V trimmed by 4 bases and J by 3 bases, 5 bases remained unmatched. Germline assignment: CDR1 MNHEY and CDR2 SVGAGI. The CDR3 is 15 amino acids. Broader study findings: Larger richness was generally estimated for naive than memory subsets. Non-shared clonotypes were found to have lower generation probabilities than the clonotypes that were shared by all four of the sorted-subset donors.

Sequenced material: naive CD4+ T cells sorted from blood. Sample subset: CD45RA+ positively selected. This sequence originates from a man younger than 35 in good health. The chain employs TRBV6-5 and TRBJ2-5, with 10 bases matching TRBD1. For the CDR3, the DNA is TGTGCCAGCAGTTCCCGGACAGGGGGGGAAGAGACCCAGTACTTC. It yields the protein CASSSRTGGEETQYF.